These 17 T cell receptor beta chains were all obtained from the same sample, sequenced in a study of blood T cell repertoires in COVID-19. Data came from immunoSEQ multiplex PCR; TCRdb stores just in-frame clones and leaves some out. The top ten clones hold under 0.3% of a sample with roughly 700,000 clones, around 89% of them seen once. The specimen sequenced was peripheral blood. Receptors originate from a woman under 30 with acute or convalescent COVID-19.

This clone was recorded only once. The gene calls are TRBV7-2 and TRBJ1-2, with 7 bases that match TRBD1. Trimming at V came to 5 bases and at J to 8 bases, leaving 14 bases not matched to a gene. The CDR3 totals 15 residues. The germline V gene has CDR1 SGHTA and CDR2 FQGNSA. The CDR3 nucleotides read TGTGCCAGCAGCCAAACTTTAAGAGGGACAGAAGGCTACACCTTC. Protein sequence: CASSQTLRGTEGYTF.

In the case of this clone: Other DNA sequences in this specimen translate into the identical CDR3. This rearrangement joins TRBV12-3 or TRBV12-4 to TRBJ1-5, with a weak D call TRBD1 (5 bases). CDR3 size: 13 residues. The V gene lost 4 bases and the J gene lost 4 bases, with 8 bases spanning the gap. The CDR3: CASSSGGNQPQHF. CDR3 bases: TGTGCCAGCAGTTCCGGGGGGAATCAGCCCCAGCATTTT.

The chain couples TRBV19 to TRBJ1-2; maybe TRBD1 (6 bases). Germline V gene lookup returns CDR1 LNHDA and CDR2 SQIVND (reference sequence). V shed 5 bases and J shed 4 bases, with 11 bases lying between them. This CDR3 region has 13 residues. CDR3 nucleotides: TGTGCCAGTAGTCCCGGACAGAGCTATGGCTACACCTTC. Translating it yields CASSPGQSYGYTF.

The CDR3 DNA follows: TGTGCCAGTAGTATCTCGCGGACTCCCAAAAACCCCCGAGAGCAGTACTTC. This sequence encodes CASSISRTPKNPREQYF. V gene TRBV19 combines with J gene TRBJ2-7; D is perhaps TRBD2 (5 bases). CDR1 is LNHDA, CDR2 SQIVND, per germline (reference sequence). Trimming cost V 3 bases and J 7 bases, with 25 bases left between them. The CDR3 sequence is 17 residues long. The full variable domain, with the rest looked up from reference TRBV19 and TRBJ2-7, is DGGITQSPKYLFRKEGQNVTLSCEQNLNHDAMYWYRQDPGQGLRLIYYSQIVNDFQKGDIAEGYSVSREKKESFPLTVTSAQKNPTAFYLCASSISRTPKNPREQYFGPGTRLTVT.

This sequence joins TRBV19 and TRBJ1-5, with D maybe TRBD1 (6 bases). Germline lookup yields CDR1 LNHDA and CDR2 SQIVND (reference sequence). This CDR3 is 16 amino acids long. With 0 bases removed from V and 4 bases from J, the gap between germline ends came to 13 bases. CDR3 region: CASSIDGQGPNQPQHF. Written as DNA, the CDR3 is TGTGCCAGTAGTATAGACGGGCAGGGGCCGAATCAGCCCCAGCATTTT.

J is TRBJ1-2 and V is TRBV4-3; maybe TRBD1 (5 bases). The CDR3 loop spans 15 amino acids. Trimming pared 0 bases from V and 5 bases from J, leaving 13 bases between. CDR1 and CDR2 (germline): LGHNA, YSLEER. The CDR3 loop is CASSQDRMAGYGYTF. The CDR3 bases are TGCGCCAGCAGCCAAGATCGGATGGCAGGGTATGGCTACACCTTC.

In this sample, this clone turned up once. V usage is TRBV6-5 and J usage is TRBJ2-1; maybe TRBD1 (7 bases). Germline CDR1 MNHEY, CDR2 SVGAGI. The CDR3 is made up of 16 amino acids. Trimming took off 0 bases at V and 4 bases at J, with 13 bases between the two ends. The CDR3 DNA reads TGTGCCAGCAGTTACTCTAGGCAGGGGGGATACAATGAGCAGTTCTTC. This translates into CASSYSRQGGYNEQFF.

The CDR3 spells CASSLGLAGGSSTDTQYF. The CDR3 DNA reads as TGTGCCAGCAGCTTGGGCCTAGCGGGGGGCTCTAGCACAGATACGCAGTATTTT. The chain carries TRBV5-5 and TRBJ2-3; 11 bases fit TRBD2. Germline loops: CDR1 SGHKS, CDR2 YYEKEE (reference sequence). Losses at the gene ends were 0 bases for V and 0 bases for J; bases not matched to a gene: 6. This CDR3 has 18 residues.

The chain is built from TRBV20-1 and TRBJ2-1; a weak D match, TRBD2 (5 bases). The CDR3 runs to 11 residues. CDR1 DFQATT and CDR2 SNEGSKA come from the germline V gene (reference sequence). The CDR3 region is CSGPVGSEQFF. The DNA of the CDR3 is TGCAGCGGCCCAGTGGGGAGTGAGCAGTTCTTC.

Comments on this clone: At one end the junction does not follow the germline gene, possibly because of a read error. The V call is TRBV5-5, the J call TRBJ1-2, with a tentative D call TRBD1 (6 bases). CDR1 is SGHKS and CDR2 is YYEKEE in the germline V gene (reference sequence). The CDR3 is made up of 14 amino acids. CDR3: CASTLQGWSYGYTF. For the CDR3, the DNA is TGTGCCAGCACCTTGCAGGGGTGGAGCTATGGCTACACCTTC.

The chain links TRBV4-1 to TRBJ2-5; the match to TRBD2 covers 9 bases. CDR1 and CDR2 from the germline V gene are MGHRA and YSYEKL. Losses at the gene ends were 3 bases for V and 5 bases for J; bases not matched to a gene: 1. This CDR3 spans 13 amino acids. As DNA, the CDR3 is TGCGCCAGCAGCCATACTAGCGGGGAGACCCAGTACTTC. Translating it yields CASSHTSGETQYF.

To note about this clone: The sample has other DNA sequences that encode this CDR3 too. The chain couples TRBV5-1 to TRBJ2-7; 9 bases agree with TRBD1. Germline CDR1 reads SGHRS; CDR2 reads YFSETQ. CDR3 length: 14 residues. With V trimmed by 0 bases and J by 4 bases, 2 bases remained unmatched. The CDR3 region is CASSLAGQGYEQYF. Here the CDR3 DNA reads TGCGCCAGCAGCTTGGCGGGACAGGGTTACGAGCAGTACTTC. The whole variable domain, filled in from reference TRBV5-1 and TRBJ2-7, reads KAGVTQTPRYLIKTRGQQVTLSCSPISGHRSVSWYQQTPGQGLQFLFEYFSETQRNKGNFPGRFSGRQFSNSRSEMNVSTLELGDSALYLCASSLAGQGYEQYFGPGTRLTVT.

CDR3 sequence: CASSYTQGSYEQYF. For the CDR3, the DNA is TGCGCCAGCAGCTACACACAGGGCTCCTACGAGCAGTACTTC. The J gene is TRBJ2-7, the V gene TRBV5-1; possible D gene TRBD1, 6 bases. CDR3 size: 14 residues. Trimming left V 3 bases short and J 0 bases short, with 10 bases between. Germline CDR1 and CDR2: SGHRS and YFSETQ.

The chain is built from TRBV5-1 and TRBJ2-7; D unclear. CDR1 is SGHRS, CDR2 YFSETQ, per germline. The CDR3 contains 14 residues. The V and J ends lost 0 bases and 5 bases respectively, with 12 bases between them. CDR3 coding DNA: TGCGCCAGCAGCTTGGAGGCAGGATACCACGAGCAGTACTTC. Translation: CASSLEAGYHEQYF. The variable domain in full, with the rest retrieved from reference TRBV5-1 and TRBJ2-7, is KAGVTQTPRYLIKTRGQQVTLSCSPISGHRSVSWYQQTPGQGLQFLFEYFSETQRNKGNFPGRFSGRQFSNSRSEMNVSTLELGDSALYLCASSLEAGYHEQYFGPGTRLTVT.

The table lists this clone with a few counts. The CDR3 DNA follows: TGTGCCACCAGCGGAAACTCGGGTCCTGAAGCTTTCTTT. Residues: CATSGNSGPEAFF. The chain is built from TRBV15 and TRBJ1-1; the D is unclear. Trimming left V 5 bases short and J 6 bases short, with 13 bases between. The CDR3 length is 13 residues. Germline lookup yields CDR1 LNHNV and CDR2 YYDKDF (reference sequence).

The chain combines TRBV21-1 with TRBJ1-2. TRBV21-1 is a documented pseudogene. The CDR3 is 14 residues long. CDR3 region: CASSKDSRLQGYTF. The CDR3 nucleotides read TGTGCCAGCAGCAAAGACTCTCGACTACAGGGCTACACCTTC.

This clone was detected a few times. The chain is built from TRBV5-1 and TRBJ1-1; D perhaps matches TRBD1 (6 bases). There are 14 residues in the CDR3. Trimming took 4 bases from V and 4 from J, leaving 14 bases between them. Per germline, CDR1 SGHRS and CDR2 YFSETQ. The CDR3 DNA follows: TGCGCCAGCAGCGGGGATACAGGGCCCACTGAAGCTTTCTTT. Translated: CASSGDTGPTEAFF.